Below are 26 T cell receptor beta chains sequenced from a single sample in a study of blood T cell repertoires in COVID-19. Using immunoSEQ multiplex PCR, the repertoire was profiled, and TCRdb retains in-frame clones only, with some absent. The sample carries 200,000 to 250,000 clones, over 80% recorded once. Material for sequencing was PBMCs or T cells enriched from blood (not recorded which). These receptors were obtained from a man younger than 30 with acute COVID-19.

CDR3 DNA sequence: TGTGCCAGCAGCCAAGAGGGGGGGTCGTACCAAGAGACCCAGTACTTC. Its translation: CASSQEGGSYQETQYF. J is TRBJ2-5 and V is TRBV3-1 (or the pseudogene TRBV3-2), with TRBD2 identical over 7 bases. The CDR3 extends over 16 amino acids. The trim removed 0 bases at V and 0 bases at J, leaving 4 bases unmatched. The V gene's germline CDR1 is LGHDT and CDR2 YNNKEL (reference sequence).

The V gene is TRBV4-3, the J gene TRBJ1-2; possible D gene TRBD1, 5 bases. V dropped 0 bases and J dropped 5 bases, with 10 bases sitting between them. CDR1 is LGHNA and CDR2 is YSLEER in the germline V gene. This CDR3 spans 14 amino acids. CDR3 nucleotide sequence: TGCGCCAGCAGCCAAGATGGGGCAGCTTATGGCTACACCTTC. Translated: CASSQDGAAYGYTF.

This chain uses TRBV19 with TRBJ2-5; tentatively, D is TRBD2 (6 bases). The germline V gene encodes CDR1 LNHDA and CDR2 SQIVND (reference sequence). V was trimmed by 2 bases and J by 2 bases, leaving 9 bases between them. The CDR3 is 14 amino acids. The CDR3 DNA is TGTGCCAGTAGTATACTCGCGGGACAAGAGACCCAGTACTTC. Amino acid sequence: CASSILAGQETQYF.

The chain uses TRBV10-3 and TRBJ2-1; 8 positions agree with TRBD2. The CDR3 totals 15 residues. CDR1 ENHRY and CDR2 SYGVKD come from the germline V gene. J gave up 10 bases and V 2 bases, and 10 bases lay outside the gene matches. CDR3 coding DNA: TGTGCCATCAGTGAGAGCGGAGCGGGAGTGAAAGAGCAGTTCTTC. Translation: CAISESGAGVKEQFF.

The CDR3 nucleotides read TGCGCCAGCAGGTCTCCGGGAAATGAGGTTAACTATGGCTACACCTTC. Protein product: CASRSPGNEVNYGYTF. The rearrangement joins TRBV5-1 to TRBJ1-2, with D unresolved. This CDR3 is built from 16 residues. Per the germline V gene, CDR1 is SGHRS and CDR2 is YFSETQ. V shed 5 bases and J shed 1 base, with 18 bases lying between them.

The genes are TRBV3-1 (or the pseudogene TRBV3-2) and TRBJ2-6; 8 bases fit TRBD2. The CDR3 spans 19 residues. After removal of 4 bases from V and 5 bases from J, the junction contained 16 bases not matched to a gene. Germline V CDR1 and CDR2: LGHDT, YNNKEL (reference sequence). CDR3 nucleotide sequence: TGTGCCAGCAGCCGAACCCCGTTACTAGCGGCTCGTAGGGCCAACGTCCTGACTTTC. This gives the protein CASSRTPLLAARRANVLTF.

The chain combines TRBV7-8 with TRBJ1-4, with D unresolved. CDR1 and CDR2 from the germline V gene are SGHVS and FQNEAQ. V shed 5 bases and J shed 4 bases, with 17 bases lying between them. The CDR3 loop spans 16 amino acids. CDR3 nucleotide sequence: TGTGCCAGCAGCCCCGAAACAGTTATAAATAATGAAAAACTGTTTTTT. Translated: CASSPETVINNEKLFF.

The V call is TRBV30, the J call TRBJ2-7; 8 bases are shared with TRBD2. The germline gives CDR1 GTSNPN, CDR2 SVGIG (reference sequence). V gave up 4 bases and J gave up 2 bases; unmatched junction bases: 4. The CDR3 sequence is 13 residues long. CDR3 in amino acids: CAWTLAETYEQYF. In DNA form, the CDR3 reads TGTGCCTGGACACTAGCGGAAACCTACGAGCAGTACTTC.

This clone was seen a handful of times. The genes are TRBV11-3 and TRBJ2-1; D remains ambiguous. The germline CDR1 and CDR2 sequences are SGHNT and YENEEA. There are 13 residues in the CDR3. Trimming removed 4 bases at V and 10 bases at J, with 14 bases between. The CDR3 DNA is TGTGCCAGCAGCTCAAGAAAGGTAGCCGAGCAGTTCTTC. Its translation is CASSSRKVAEQFF.

This clone was counted only a few times. The CDR3 coding sequence is TGTGCCAGCAGCTGGGACAGTTCCTACGAGCAGTACTTC. Translated, it gives CASSWDSSYEQYF. This chain links TRBV5-4 with TRBJ2-7; 7 bases are shared with TRBD1. CDR3 length: 13 amino acids. J gave up 1 base and V 3 bases, and 1 base lay outside the gene matches. Per germline, CDR1 SGHNT and CDR2 YYREEE (reference sequence).

CDR3 sequence (DNA): TGTGCCAGCTCAGCTAGCGGGGTAAGCTCCTACAATGAGCAGTTCTTC. Residues: CASSASGVSSYNEQFF. The chain is built from TRBV18 and TRBJ2-1; 9 nucleotides agree with TRBD2. The CDR3 runs to 16 residues. The V gene end was trimmed by 5 bases and the J gene end by 0 bases; junction bases not matched to a gene: 5. Germline CDR1 reads KGHSH; CDR2 reads LQKENI.

This clone was detected once. The J gene is TRBJ1-1, the V gene TRBV18; D gene uncertain. Germline V lookup: CDR1 KGHSH, CDR2 LQKENI. V was cut by 4 bases and J by 1 base, with 7 bases left in between. The CDR3 is made up of 13 amino acids. The CDR3 DNA is TGTGCCAGCTCACTTACTACGAACACTGAAGCTTTCTTT. It codes for CASSLTTNTEAFF.

J is TRBJ2-1 and V is TRBV5-4; TRBD2 matches at 11 bases. V shed 5 bases and J 5 bases; nucleotides not matched to a gene: 6. The germline CDR1 and CDR2 sequences are SGHNT and YYREEE (reference sequence). The CDR3 length is 15 residues. CDR3 sequence (DNA): TGTGCCAGCAGAAGACTAGCGGGGCACGACAATGAGCAGTTCTTC. Translated, it gives CASRRLAGHDNEQFF.

The chain employs TRBV28 and TRBJ1-1, with D possibly TRBD1 on 5 matching bases. V was shortened by 3 bases and J by 4 bases, with 12 bases between the two germline ends. CDR1 and CDR2 from the germline V gene are MDHEN and SYDVKM. CDR3 length equals 14 residues. In DNA form, the CDR3 reads TGTGCCAGCAGTTTTTTCTCCAGGGCCACTGAAGCTTTCTTT. This encodes CASSFFSRATEAFF.

The chain uses TRBV7-3 and TRBJ1-1, with 8 bases aligning to TRBD1. V gave up 1 base and J gave up 4 bases; unmatched junction bases: 5. The CDR3 contains 15 residues. Germline loops: CDR1 SGHTA, CDR2 FQGTGA. The CDR3 here is CASSLRRTGSTEAFF. The CDR3 DNA is TGTGCCAGCAGCTTAAGACGGACAGGGTCCACTGAAGCTTTCTTT.

The V and J genes are TRBV6-5 and TRBJ1-1; TRBD1 agrees at 10 bases. The CDR3 length is 14 residues. V was pared by 9 bases and J by 6 bases, with 10 bases of the junction left unmatched. The germline V gene encodes CDR1 MNHEY and CDR2 SVGAGI. CDR3 amino acids: CASQARQGASEAFF. DNA of the CDR3: TGTGCCAGTCAAGCGCGACAGGGGGCGTCTGAAGCTTTCTTT.

The chain carries TRBV5-1 and TRBJ2-5; 8 bases are shared with TRBD1. Trimming at V came to 4 bases and at J to 2 bases, leaving 4 bases not matched to a gene. The CDR3 consists of 14 residues. Germline V lookup: CDR1 SGHRS, CDR2 YFSETQ. The CDR3 region is CASSPGTGQETQYF. CDR3 DNA: TGCGCCAGCAGCCCTGGGACAGGACAAGAGACCCAGTACTTC.

This chain connects TRBV13 to TRBJ1-2, with 10 bases matching TRBD1. V was pared by 0 bases and J by 8 bases, with 9 bases of the junction left unmatched. CDR1 is PRHDT, CDR2 FYEKMQ, per germline (reference sequence). The CDR3 loop spans 16 amino acids. This CDR3 is CASSLGAGTGVEGYTF. The CDR3 DNA reads as TGTGCCAGCAGCTTAGGAGCCGGGACAGGGGTAGAAGGCTACACCTTC.

The chain carries TRBV28 and TRBJ1-1, with 9 positions matching TRBD1. Germline CDR1 reads MDHEN; CDR2 reads SYDVKM. V trimming: 5 bases; J trimming: 6 bases; junction bases outside the gene matches: 7. This CDR3 has 14 residues. CDR3 coding DNA: TGTGCCAGCAGTCTTACGGGACAGGGTGCTGAAGCTTTCTTT. As protein: CASSLTGQGAEAFF. The whole variable domain, remainder taken from reference TRBV28 and TRBJ1-1, is DVKVTQSSRYLVKRTGEKVFLECVQDMDHENMFWYRQDPGLGLRLIYFSYDVKMKEKGDIPEGYSVSREKKERFSLILESASTNQTSMYLCASSLTGQGAEAFFGQGTRLTVV.

The V gene is TRBV19, the J gene TRBJ1-5; D uncertain. CDR1 is LNHDA, CDR2 SQIVND, per germline (reference sequence). Trimming left V 6 bases short and J 3 bases short, with 9 bases between. This CDR3 is 13 amino acids long. The CDR3 DNA reads as TGTGCCAGTAGGAGGGTTGACAATCAGCCCCAGCATTTT. It yields the protein CASRRVDNQPQHF.

This chain links TRBV5-8 with TRBJ1-5, with a possible D match to TRBD1 (5 bases). Trimming cost V 4 bases and J 5 bases, with 13 bases left between them. CDR1 is SGHTS and CDR2 is YDEGEE in the germline V gene. The CDR3 has 14 amino acids. Here the CDR3 reads CASSPERGDQPQHF. CDR3 nucleotides: TGTGCCAGCAGCCCGGAGCGGGGGGATCAGCCCCAGCATTTT. Variable domain in full (rest from reference TRBV5-8 and TRBJ1-5): EAGVTQSPTHLIKTRGQQATLRCSPISGHTSVYWYQQALGLGLQFLLWYDEGEERNRGNFPPRFSGRQFPNYSSELNVNALELEDSALYLCASSPERGDQPQHFGDGTRLSIL.

The chain uses TRBV5-1 and TRBJ2-1, with D possibly TRBD2 on 6 matching bases. The germline V and J ends were trimmed by 2 bases and 5 bases, with 11 bases remaining between them. Germline CDR1 and CDR2: SGHRS and YFSETQ. The CDR3 is made up of 14 amino acids. The CDR3 DNA reads as TGCGCCAGCAGCTTCGGACTAACGAACAATGAGCAGTTCTTC. Translated, it gives CASSFGLTNNEQFF. The full variable domain, completed using reference TRBV5-1 and TRBJ2-1, is KAGVTQTPRYLIKTRGQQVTLSCSPISGHRSVSWYQQTPGQGLQFLFEYFSETQRNKGNFPGRFSGRQFSNSRSEMNVSTLELGDSALYLCASSFGLTNNEQFFGPGTRLTVL.

The chain employs TRBV10-2 and TRBJ2-5; 9 bases agree with TRBD2. V was pared by 3 bases and J by 6 bases, with 8 bases of the junction left unmatched. The CDR3 consists of 15 residues. Germline loops: CDR1 WSHSY, CDR2 SAAADI. In DNA, the CDR3 is TGCGCCAGCAGTGAAGGGCTAGCGGGATGGAAGACCCAGTACTTC. It specifies CASSEGLAGWKTQYF.

V usage is TRBV4-1 and J usage is TRBJ2-1; TRBD2 aligns across 10 bases. The J segment lost 3 bases and the V segment lost 6 bases, leaving 2 bases of the junction unmatched. Germline V gene data show CDR1 as MGHRA and CDR2 as YSYEKL. The CDR3 length is 14 residues. CDR3 loop: CASRLAGVYNEQFF. The CDR3 coding sequence is TGCGCCAGCAGGCTAGCGGGAGTCTACAATGAGCAGTTCTTC.

The chain links TRBV28 to TRBJ2-5, with 8 nucleotides matching TRBD1. The CDR3 spans 14 residues. V gave up 3 bases and J gave up 2 bases; unmatched junction bases: 2. The germline gives CDR1 MDHEN, CDR2 SYDVKM. The CDR3 is CASSLGQDQETQYF. The CDR3 DNA reads TGTGCCAGCAGTTTGGGACAGGATCAAGAGACCCAGTACTTC.

V usage is TRBV6-7 and J usage is TRBJ2-7; 10 bases agree with TRBD2. TRBV6-7 has ORF status, its function being uncertain. This CDR3 contains 17 residues. Unmatched junction bases numbered 8, after V lost 2 bases and J lost 1 base. In DNA, the CDR3 is TGTGCCAGCAGTTACCGCAGTGTAGCGGGAGGTTCCTACGAGCAGTACTTC. Protein sequence: CASSYRSVAGGSYEQYF.